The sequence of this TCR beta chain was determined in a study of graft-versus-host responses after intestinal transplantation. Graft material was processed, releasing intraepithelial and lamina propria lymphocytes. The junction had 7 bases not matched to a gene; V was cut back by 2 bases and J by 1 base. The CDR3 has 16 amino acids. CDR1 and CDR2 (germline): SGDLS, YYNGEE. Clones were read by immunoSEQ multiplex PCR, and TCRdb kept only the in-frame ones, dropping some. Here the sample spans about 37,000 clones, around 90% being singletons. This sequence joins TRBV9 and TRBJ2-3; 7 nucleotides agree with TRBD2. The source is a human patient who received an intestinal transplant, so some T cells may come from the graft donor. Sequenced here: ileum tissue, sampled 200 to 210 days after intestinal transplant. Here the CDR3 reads CASSVRSAGGTDTQYF. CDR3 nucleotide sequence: TGTGCCAGCAGCGTCAGAAGTGCGGGGGGCACAGATACGCAGTATTTT.